This T cell receptor beta chain originates from a study of blood T cell repertoires in COVID-19. Study details: Specimens from acute and convalescent COVID-19 originated in the United States, Italy and Spain. PBMCs, B-cell-depleted T cells, or T cells provided the cDNA or gDNA that made up the material.

Study processing details: By means of reference gene primer amplification, nucleated cell counts were estimated. TCRdb's table, derived via immunoSEQ multiplex PCR, lists solely in-frame clones and lacks some. The V and J calls and clone size were taken over from that table, and D and trimming were inferred from the DNA. The profile shows 110,000 to 150,000 clones, around 80% of them singletons. Germline V lookup: CDR1 SNHLY, CDR2 FYNNEI. The CDR3 extends over 15 amino acids. The V segment lost 2 bases and the J segment 4 bases; nucleotides outside the gene matches: 5. The chain combines TRBV2 with TRBJ1-5, with TRBD1 matching over 7 bases. This TCR derives from a human donor in a cohort sampled during active COVID-19. Sequencing was performed on peripheral blood. The CDR3 loop is CASSERGQANQPQHF. The DNA of the CDR3 is TGTGCCAGCAGTGAAAGGGGGCAGGCTAATCAGCCCCAGCATTTT.